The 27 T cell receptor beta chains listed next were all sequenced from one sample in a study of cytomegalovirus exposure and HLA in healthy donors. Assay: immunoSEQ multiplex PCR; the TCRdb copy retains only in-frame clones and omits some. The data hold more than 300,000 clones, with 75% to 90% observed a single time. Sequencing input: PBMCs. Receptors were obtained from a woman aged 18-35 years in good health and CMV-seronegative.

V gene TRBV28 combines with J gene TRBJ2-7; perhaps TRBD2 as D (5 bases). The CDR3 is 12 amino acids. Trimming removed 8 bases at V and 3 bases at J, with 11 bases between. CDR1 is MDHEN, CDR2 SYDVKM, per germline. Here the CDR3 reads CASAKAGYEQYF. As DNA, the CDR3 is TGTGCCAGCGCGAAGGCGGGCTACGAGCAGTACTTC.

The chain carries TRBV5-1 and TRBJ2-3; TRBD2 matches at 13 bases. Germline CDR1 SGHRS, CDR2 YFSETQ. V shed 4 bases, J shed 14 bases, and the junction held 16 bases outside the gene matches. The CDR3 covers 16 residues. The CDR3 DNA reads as TGCGCCAGCAGCCCAATAGAGGGACTAGCGGGACATACGACGTATTTT. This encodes CASSPIEGLAGHTTYF.

CDR3 in DNA: TGTGCCAGCAGCAGGGGCCCGGAAAAGAACACAGATACGCAGTATTTT. This gives the protein CASSRGPEKNTDTQYF. V usage is TRBV14 and J usage is TRBJ2-3; tentatively, D is TRBD1 (5 bases). Trimming cost V 5 bases and J 2 bases, with 17 bases left between them. The germline V gene has CDR1 SGHDN and CDR2 FVKESK. CDR3 size: 16 residues.

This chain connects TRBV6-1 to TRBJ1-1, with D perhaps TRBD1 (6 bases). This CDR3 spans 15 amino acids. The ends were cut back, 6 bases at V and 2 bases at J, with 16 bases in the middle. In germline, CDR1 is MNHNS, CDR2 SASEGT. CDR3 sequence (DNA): TGTGCCAGCAGCGAATTGACAGGACTTAACACTGAAGCTTTCTTT. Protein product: CASSELTGLNTEAFF.

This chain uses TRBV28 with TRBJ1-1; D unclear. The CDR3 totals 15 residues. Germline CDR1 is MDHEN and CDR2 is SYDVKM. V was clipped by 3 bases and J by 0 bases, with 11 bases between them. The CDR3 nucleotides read TGTGCCAGCAGTTTGGCCGCATTACTGAACACTGAAGCTTTCTTT. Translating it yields CASSLAALLNTEAFF.

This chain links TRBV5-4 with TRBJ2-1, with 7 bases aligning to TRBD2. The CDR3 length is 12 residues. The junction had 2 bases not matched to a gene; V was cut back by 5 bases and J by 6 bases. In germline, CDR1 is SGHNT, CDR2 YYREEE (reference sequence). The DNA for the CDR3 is TGTGCCAGCAGTTCTAGCGGCAATGAGCAGTTCTTC. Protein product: CASSSSGNEQFF.

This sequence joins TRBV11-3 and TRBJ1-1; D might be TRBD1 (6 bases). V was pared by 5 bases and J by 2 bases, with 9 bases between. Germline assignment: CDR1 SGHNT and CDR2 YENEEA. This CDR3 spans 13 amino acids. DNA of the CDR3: TGTGCCAGCAGCCAGGGACAAAACACTGAAGCTTTCTTT. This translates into CASSQGQNTEAFF.

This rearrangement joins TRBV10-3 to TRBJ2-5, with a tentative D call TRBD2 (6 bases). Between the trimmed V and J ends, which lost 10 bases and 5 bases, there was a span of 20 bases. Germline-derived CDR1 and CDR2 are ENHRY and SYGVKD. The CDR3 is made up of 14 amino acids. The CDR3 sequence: CATKSSGWGETQYF. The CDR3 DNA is TGTGCCACCAAGTCGAGCGGGTGGGGGGAGACCCAGTACTTC.

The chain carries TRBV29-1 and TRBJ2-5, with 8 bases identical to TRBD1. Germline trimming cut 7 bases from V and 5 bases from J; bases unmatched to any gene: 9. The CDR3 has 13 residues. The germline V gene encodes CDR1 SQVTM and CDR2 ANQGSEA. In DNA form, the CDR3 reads TGCAGCGGGGGGACAGGTGGTTTGGAGACCCAGTACTTC. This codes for CSGGTGGLETQYF. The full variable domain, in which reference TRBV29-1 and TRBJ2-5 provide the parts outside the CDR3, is SAVISQKPSRDICQRGTSLTIQCQVDSQVTMMFWYRQQPGQSLTLIATANQGSEATYESGFVIDKFPISRPNLTFSTLTVSNMSPEDSSIYLCSGGTGGLETQYFGPGTRLLVL.

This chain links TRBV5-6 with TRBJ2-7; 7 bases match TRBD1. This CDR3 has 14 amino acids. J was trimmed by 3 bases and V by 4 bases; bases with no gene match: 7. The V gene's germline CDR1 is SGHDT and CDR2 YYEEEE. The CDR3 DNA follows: TGTGCCAGCAGCCCCGAGGGGGCTAACTACGAGCAGTACTTC. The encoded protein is CASSPEGANYEQYF.

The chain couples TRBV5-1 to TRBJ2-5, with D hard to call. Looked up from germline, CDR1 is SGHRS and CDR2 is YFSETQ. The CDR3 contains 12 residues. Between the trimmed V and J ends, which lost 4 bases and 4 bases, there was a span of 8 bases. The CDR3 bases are TGCGCCAGCAGCCCGACTGGAGAGACCCAGTACTTC. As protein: CASSPTGETQYF.

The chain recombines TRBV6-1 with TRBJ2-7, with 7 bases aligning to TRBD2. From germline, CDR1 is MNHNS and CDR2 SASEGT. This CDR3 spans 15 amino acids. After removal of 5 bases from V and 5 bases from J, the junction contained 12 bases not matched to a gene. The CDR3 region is CASSLPGGEAHEQYF. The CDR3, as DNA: TGTGCCAGCAGTCTCCCGGGAGGAGAAGCGCACGAGCAGTACTTC.

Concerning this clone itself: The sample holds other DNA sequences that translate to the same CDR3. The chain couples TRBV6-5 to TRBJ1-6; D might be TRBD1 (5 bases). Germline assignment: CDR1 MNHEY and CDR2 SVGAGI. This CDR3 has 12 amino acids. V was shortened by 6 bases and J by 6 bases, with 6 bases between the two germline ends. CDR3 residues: CASRGPNSPLHF. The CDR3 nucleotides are TGTGCCAGCAGGGGGCCTAATTCACCCCTCCACTTT.

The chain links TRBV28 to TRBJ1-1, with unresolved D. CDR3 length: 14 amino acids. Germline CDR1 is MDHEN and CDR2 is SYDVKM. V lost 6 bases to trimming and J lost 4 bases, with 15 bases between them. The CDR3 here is CASSPPVEVTEAFF. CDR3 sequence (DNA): TGTGCCAGCAGCCCCCCCGTGGAGGTCACTGAAGCTTTCTTT.

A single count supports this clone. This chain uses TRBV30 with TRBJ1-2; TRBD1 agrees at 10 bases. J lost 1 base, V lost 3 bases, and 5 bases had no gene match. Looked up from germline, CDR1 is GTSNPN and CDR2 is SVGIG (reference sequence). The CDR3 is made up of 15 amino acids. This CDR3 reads CAWSNRDRGNYGYTF. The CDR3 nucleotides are TGTGCCTGGAGCAACCGGGACAGGGGTAACTATGGCTACACCTTC.

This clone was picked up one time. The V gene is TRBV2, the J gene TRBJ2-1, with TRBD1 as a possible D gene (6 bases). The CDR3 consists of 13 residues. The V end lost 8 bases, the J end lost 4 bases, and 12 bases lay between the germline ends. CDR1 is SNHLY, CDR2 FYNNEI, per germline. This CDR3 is CASGRQGYNEQFF. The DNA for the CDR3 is TGTGCCAGCGGAAGGCAGGGGTACAATGAGCAGTTCTTC.

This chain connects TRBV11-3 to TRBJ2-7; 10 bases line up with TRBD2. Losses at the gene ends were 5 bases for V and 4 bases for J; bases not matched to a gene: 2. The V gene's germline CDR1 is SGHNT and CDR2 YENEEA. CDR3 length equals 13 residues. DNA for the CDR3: TGTGCCAGCAGCCTAGCGGGGGAGTACGAGCAGTACTTC. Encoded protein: CASSLAGEYEQYF.

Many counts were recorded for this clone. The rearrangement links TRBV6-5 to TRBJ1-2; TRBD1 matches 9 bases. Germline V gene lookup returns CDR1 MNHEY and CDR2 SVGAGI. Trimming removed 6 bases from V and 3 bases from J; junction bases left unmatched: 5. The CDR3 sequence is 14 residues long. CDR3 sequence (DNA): TGTGCCAGCAGGACAGGGGGAGCTCACTATGGCTACACCTTC. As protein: CASRTGGAHYGYTF.

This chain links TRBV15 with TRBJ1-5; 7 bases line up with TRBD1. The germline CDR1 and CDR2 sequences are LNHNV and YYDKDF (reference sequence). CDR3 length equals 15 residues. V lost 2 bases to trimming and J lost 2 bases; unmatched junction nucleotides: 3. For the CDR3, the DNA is TGTGCCACCAGCAGACGACAGGGAGGCAATCAGCCCCAGCATTTT. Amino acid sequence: CATSRRQGGNQPQHF.

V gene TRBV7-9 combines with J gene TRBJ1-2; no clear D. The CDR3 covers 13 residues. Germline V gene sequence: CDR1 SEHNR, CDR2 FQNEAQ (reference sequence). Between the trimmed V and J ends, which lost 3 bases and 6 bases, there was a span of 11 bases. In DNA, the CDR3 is TGTGCCAGCAGCTTCGGAGGTTTTAATGGCTACACCTTC. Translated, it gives CASSFGGFNGYTF.

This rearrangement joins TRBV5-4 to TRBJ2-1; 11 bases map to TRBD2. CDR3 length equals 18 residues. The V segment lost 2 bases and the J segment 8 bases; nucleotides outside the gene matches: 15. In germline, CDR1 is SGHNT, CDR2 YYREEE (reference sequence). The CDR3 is CASSFTRILAGEGYEQFF. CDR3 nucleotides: TGTGCCAGCAGCTTTACGCGCATACTAGCGGGAGAGGGGTATGAGCAGTTCTTC. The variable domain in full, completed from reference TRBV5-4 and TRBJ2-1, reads ETGVTQSPTHLIKTRGQQVTLRCSSQSGHNTVSWYQQALGQGPQFIFQYYREEENGRGNFPPRFSGLQFPNYSSELNVNALELDDSALYLCASSFTRILAGEGYEQFFGPGTRLTVL.

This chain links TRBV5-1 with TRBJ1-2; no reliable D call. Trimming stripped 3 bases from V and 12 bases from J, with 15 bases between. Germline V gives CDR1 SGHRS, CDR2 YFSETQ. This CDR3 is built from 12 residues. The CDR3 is CASSSTDSRNTF. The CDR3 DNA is TGCGCCAGCAGCTCTACGGACTCCAGGAACACCTTC.

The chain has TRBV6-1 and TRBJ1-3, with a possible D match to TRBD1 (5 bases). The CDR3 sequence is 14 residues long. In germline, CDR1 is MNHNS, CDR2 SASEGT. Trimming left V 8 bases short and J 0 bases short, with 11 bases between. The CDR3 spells CASARTGSGNTIYF. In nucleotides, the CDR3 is TGTGCCAGCGCCCGAACAGGCTCTGGAAACACCATATATTTT.

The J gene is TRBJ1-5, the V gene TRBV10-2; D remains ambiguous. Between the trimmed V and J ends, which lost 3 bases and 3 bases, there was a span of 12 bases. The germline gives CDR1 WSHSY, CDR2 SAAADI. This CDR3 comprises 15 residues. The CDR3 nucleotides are TGCGCCAGCAGTGAAACCAGGCGGGACAATCAGCCCCAGCATTTT. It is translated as CASSETRRDNQPQHF.

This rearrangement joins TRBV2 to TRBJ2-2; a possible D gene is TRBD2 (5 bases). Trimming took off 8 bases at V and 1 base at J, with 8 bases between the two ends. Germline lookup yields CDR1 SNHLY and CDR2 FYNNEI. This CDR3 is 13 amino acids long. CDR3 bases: TGTGCCAGCGGACTCTTGAACACCGGGGAGCTGTTTTTT. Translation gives CASGLLNTGELFF.

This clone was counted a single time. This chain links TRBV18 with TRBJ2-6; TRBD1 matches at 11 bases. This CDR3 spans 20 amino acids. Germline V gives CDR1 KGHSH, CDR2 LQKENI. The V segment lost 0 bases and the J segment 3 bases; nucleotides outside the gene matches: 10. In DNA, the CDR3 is TGTGCCAGCTCACCACCGATAGGACAGGGGGCGATAGGTGGGGCCAACGTCCTGACTTTC. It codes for CASSPPIGQGAIGGANVLTF. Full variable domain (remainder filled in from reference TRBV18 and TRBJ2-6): NAGVMQNPRHLVRRRGQEARLRCSPMKGHSHVYWYRQLPEEGLKFMVYLQKENIIDESGMPKERFSAEFPKEGPSILRIQQVVRGDSAAYFCASSPPIGQGAIGGANVLTFGAGSRLTVL.

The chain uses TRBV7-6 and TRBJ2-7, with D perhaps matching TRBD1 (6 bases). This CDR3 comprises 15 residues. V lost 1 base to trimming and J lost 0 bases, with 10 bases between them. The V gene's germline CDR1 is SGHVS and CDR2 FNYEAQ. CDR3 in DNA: TGTGCCAGCAGCTTAGGACAGGCCACCTCCTACGAGCAGTACTTC. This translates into CASSLGQATSYEQYF.